Sequencing of this T cell receptor (beta chain) was carried out in a study of T cell repertoires in cytomegalovirus infection (dated by TCRdb to about 2019). Describing the broader study: Because public TCR beta signatures pointed to carriage of CMV infection together with the matching HLA type, the HLA type of each donor mattered for the analysis.

Reading from cysteine to phenylalanine, the CDR3 counts 13 amino acids. This entry keeps only the CDR3 DNA: 39 bases, framed from base 1. V is clipped by 2 bases and J by 7 bases, and the sequence between their germline boundaries is 11 bases long. In the germline V gene, CDR1 corresponds to SGHVS and CDR2 to FQNEAQ. The paper's findings and limits, for the study overall: In both this cohort and an independent cohort of 350 to 400 donors, the cumulative frequency of public TCR beta family members distinguished carriers of CMV infection plus the relevant HLA type. The ex vivo response was dominated by HLA-C-restricted CMV-specific TCR beta clonotypes, and the single most frequent clonotype in two of eight donors was supplied by these HLA-C-restricted clonotypes.

With respect to this clonotype: Its binding antigen is unknown. No qualities accompany the bases; no much larger clone lies one base away.

These reads were obtained on an Illumina HiSeq 1500. TCRdb passed the public sequencing reads through fastp at Q25 and MiXCR, retaining productive beta sequences. Each CDR3 protein appears once, grouped with its most common genes and DNA. Recorded for this sample are 450,000 to 650,000 distinct CDR3 sequences; less than 30% of them occurred a single time. Approximately 13% of the sample is held by the ten biggest clonotypes. This TCR came from a human donor in good health (CMV status not recorded). Some clones in this sample may be carry-over from other donors' samples. This receptor chain uses TRBV7-8 and TRBJ1-1; the D gene is possibly TRBD1, with 5 bases matching. The material sequenced was PBMCs. The CDR3 region: CASSLKSGGEAFF. The DNA reads TGTGCCAGCAGCTTAAAATCGGGGGGTGAAGCTTTCTTT.